In this sample, the clone carrying this TCR beta chain turned up a few times. Antigen unknown. The data originate from a study of T-cell reconstitution after alpha-beta-depleted transplantation in children. Overall study findings and caveats: Roughly two months post-transplant, alpha-beta T cells reportedly originated from several hundred graft clones that had expanded.

Molecular barcoding with unique molecular identifiers was used for the TCRbeta library. Via MiXCR, TCRdb re-called the PCR reads, giving one row per CDR3 protein. The sample carries more than 200,000 distinct CDR3 sequences, over 15% recorded once. Sequences were derived from PBMCs, mostly from graft donor cells, sampled 360 days after TCRalphabeta/CD19-depleted stem cell transplant. The sequence derives from a male patient aged 2-10 years who had a stem cell transplant for acute lymphoblastic leukemia, so the T cells may come from the graft donor.

This CDR3 is CASSRGLDSPLHF. The CDR3 nucleotides read TGTGCCAGCAGTCGGGGTCTAGATTCACCCCTCCACTTT. The V gene is TRBV11-3, the J gene TRBJ1-6, with D uncertain. CDR3 length: 13 amino acids. The ends were cut back, 6 bases at V and 8 bases at J, with 11 bases in the middle. Germline loops: CDR1 SGHNT, CDR2 YENEEA.